This T cell receptor (beta chain) emerged from a study of T cells after yellow fever vaccination. At least ten counts were recorded for this clonotype. One entry per CDR3 protein, called by TCRdb with MiXCR from the 5' RACE reads. The sample lists some 350,000 distinct CDR3 sequences; roughly 10% were seen once. This CDR3 is 15 amino acids long. Trimming took off 6 bases at V and 0 bases at J, with 12 bases between the two ends. The germline CDR1 and CDR2 sequences are MNHNS and SASEGT. Sequencing was performed on PBMCs, taken on the day of the first yellow fever vaccination. This clonotype originated in a man aged 18 to 30 who received the YFV17D yellow fever vaccine. V usage is TRBV6-1 and J usage is TRBJ2-1, with TRBD2 as a possible D gene (6 bases). CDR3 bases: TGTGCCAGCAGACCAACTAGCACCTCCTACAATGAGCAGTTCTTC. It yields the protein CASRPTSTSYNEQFF.